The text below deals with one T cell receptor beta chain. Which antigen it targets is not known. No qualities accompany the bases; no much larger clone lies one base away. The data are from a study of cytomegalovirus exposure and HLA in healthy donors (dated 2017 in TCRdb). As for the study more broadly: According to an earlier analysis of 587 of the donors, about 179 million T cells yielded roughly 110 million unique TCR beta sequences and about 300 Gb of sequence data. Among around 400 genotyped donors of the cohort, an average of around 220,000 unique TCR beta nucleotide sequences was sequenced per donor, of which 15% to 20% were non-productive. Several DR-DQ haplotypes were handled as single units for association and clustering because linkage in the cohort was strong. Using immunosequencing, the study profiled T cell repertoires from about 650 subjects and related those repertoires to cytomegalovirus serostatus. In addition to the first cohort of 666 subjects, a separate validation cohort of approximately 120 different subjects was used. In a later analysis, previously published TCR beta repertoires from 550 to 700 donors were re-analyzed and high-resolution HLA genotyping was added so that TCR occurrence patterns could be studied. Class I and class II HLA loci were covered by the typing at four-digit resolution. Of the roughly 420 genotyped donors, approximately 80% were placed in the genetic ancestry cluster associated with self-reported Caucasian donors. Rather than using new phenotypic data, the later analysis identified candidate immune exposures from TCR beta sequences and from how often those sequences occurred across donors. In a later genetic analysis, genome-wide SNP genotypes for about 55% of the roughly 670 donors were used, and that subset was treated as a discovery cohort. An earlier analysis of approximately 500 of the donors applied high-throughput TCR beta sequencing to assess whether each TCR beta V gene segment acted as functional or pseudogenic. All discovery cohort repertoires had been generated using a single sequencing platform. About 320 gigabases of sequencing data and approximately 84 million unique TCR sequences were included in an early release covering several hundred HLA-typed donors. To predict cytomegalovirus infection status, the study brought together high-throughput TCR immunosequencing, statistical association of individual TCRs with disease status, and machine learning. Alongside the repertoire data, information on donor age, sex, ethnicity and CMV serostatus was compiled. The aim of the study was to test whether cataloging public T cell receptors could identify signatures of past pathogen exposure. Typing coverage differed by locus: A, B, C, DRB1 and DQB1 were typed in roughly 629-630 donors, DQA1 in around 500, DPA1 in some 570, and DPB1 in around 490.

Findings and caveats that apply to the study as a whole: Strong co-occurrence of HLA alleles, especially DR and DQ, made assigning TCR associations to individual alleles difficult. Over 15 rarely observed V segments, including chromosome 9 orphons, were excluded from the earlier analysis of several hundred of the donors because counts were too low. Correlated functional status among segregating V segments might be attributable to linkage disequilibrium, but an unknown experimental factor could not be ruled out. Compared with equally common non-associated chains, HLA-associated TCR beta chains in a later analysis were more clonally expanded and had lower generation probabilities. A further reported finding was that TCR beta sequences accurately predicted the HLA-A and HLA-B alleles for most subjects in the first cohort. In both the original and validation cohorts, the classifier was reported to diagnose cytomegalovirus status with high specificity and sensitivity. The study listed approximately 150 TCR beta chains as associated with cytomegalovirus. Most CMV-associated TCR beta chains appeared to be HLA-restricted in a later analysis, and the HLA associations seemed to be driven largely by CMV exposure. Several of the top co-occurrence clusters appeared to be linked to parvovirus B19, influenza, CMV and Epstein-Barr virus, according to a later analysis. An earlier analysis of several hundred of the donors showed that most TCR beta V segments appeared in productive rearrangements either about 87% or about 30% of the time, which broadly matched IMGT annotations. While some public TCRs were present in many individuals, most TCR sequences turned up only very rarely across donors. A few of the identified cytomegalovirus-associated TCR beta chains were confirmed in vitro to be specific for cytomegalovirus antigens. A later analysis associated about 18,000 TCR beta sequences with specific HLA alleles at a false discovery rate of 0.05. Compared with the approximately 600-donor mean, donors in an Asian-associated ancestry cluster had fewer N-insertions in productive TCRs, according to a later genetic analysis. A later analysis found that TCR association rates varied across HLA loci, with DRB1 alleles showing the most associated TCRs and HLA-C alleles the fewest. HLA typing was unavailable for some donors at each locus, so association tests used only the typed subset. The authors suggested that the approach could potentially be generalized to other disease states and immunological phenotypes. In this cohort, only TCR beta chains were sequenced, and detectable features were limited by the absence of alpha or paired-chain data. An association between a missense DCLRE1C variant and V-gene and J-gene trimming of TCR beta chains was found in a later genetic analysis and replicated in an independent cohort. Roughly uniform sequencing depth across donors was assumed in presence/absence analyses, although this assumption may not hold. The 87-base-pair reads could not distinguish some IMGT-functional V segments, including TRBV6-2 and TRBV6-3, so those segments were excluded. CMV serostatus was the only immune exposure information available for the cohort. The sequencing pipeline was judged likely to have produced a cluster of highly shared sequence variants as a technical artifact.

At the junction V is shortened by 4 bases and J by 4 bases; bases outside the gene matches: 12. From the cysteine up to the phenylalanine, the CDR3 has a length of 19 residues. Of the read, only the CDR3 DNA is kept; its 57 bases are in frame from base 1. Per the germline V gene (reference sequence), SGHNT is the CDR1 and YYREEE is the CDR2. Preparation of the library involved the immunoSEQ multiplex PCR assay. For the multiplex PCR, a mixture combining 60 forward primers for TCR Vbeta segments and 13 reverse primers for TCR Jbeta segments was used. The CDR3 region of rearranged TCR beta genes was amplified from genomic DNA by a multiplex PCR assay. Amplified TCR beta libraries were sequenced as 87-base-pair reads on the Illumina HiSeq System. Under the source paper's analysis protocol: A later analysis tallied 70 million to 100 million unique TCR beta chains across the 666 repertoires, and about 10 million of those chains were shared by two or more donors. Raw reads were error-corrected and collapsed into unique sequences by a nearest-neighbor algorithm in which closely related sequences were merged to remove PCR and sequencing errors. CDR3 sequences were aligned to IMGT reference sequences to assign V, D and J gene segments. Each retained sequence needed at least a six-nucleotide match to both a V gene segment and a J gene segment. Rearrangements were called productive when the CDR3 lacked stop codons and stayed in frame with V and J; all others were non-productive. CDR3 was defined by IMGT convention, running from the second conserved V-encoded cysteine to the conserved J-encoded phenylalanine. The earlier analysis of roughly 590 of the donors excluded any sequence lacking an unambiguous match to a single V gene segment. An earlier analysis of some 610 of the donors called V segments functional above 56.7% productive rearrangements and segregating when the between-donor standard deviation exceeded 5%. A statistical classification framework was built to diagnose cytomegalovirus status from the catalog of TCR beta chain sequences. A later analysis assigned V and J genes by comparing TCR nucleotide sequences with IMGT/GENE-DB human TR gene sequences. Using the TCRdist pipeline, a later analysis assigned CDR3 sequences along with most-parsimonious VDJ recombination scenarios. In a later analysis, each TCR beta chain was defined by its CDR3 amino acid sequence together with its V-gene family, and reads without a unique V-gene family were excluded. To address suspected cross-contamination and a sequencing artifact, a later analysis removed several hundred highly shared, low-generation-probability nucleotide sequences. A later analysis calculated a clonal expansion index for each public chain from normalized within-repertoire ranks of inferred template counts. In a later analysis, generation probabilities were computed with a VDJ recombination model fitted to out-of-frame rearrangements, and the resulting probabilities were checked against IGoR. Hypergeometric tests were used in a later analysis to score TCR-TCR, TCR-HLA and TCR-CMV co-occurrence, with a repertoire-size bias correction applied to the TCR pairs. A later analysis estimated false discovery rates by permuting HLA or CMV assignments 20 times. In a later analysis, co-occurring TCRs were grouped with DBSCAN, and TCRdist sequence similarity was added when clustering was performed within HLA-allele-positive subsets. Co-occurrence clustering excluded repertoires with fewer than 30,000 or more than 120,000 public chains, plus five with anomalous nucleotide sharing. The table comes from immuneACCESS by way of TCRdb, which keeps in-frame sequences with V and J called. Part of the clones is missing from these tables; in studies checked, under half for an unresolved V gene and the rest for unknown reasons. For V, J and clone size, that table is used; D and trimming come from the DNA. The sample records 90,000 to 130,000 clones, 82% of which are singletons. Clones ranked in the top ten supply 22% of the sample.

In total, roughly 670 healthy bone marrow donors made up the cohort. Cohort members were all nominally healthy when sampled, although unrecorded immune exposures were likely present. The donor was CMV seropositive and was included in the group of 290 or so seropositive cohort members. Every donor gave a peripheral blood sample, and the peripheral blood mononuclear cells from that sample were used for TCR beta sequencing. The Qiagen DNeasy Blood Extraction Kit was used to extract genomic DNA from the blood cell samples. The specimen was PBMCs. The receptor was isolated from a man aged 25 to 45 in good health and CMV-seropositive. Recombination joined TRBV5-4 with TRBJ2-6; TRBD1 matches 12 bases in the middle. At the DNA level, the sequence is TGTGCCAGCAGCGGGGGACAGGGGGCGGTTCGGGGCGGGGCCAACGTCCTGACTTTC. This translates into CASSGGQGAVRGGANVLTF. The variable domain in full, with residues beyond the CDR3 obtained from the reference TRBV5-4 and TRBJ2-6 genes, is ETGVTQSPTHLIKTRGQQVTLRCSSQSGHNTVSWYQQALGQGPQFIFQYYREEENGRGNFPPRFSGLQFPNYSSELNVNALELDDSALYLCASSGGQGAVRGGANVLTFGAGSRLTVL.